This section outlines one T cell receptor (beta chain) sequence together with its context. Unsorted PBMC DNA was sequenced on ten immunoSEQ deep assay plates. In the study's own analysis: Junction-only sequences without quality scores were provided by ImmunoSEQ, so filtering was different. TCRdb's table, derived via immunoSEQ multiplex PCR, lists solely in-frame clones and lacks some. The V and J calls and clone size were taken over from that table, and D and trimming were inferred from the DNA. The repertoire has about 460,000 clones, more than 70% of them found once; the top ten carry around 11%. The data stem from a study of shared clonotypes between healthy human individuals. CDR1 is SGHRS and CDR2 is YFSETQ in the germline V gene. The V and J ends lost 3 bases and 0 bases respectively, with 9 bases between them. This CDR3 is 14 amino acids long.

The TCR was taken from a woman aged 35 to 49 in good health. Some clones in this sample may be carry-over from other donors' samples. Sequenced: PBMCs. The chain uses TRBV5-1 and TRBJ1-1, with D tentatively TRBD1 (5 bases). This CDR3 reads CASSSGRVNTEAFF. Written as DNA, the CDR3 is TGCGCCAGCAGCTCCGGCAGGGTGAACACTGAAGCTTTCTTT.